Shown below are 29 T cell receptor beta chains from a single sample sequenced in a study of blood T cell repertoires in COVID-19. The assay was immunoSEQ multiplex PCR, and TCRdb's table has in-frame clones only and misses some. The table has 140,000 or so clones, roughly 84% seen once; the top ten hold 4.8%. The sample taken for sequencing was peripheral blood. These TCRs come from a human donor in a cohort sampled during active COVID-19.

The gene calls are TRBV29-1 and TRBJ2-3; D might be TRBD1 (5 bases). In germline, CDR1 is SQVTM, CDR2 ANQGSEA. This CDR3 contains 15 residues. Between the trimmed V and J ends, which lost 7 bases and 0 bases, there was a span of 17 bases. The CDR3 protein is CSGEDRQGSTDTQYF. Written as DNA, the CDR3 is TGCAGCGGTGAGGATCGGCAGGGCAGCACAGATACGCAGTATTTT.

This clone has a handful of counts. The chain has TRBV10-3 and TRBJ2-7; 8 nucleotides line up with TRBD2. CDR3 length: 11 residues. Germline assignment: CDR1 ENHRY and CDR2 SYGVKD. V lost 11 bases and J lost 2; bases outside the gene matches: 2. The CDR3 DNA reads as TGTGCCGCGGGGGGTACCTACGAGCAGTACGTC. Its protein product is CAAGGTYEQYV.

The V call is TRBV24-1, the J call TRBJ2-3; D may be TRBD2 (6 bases). V lost 1 base, J lost 1 base, and 11 bases lay in between. The CDR3 is made up of 16 amino acids. The germline V gene has CDR1 KGHDR and CDR2 SFDVKD. The CDR3 sequence: CATSDLGGVGTDTQYF. In nucleotides, the CDR3 is TGTGCCACCAGTGATTTAGGCGGGGTGGGCACAGATACGCAGTATTTT.

The chain uses TRBV28 and TRBJ1-1; a weak D match, TRBD1 (5 bases). V was pared by 4 bases and J by 6 bases, with 9 bases between. The CDR3 contains 12 residues. From germline, CDR1 is MDHEN and CDR2 SYDVKM. CDR3 coding DNA: TGTGCCAGCAGTTCAGGGATATCTGAAGCTTTCTTT. Translation gives CASSSGISEAFF.

The chain uses TRBV5-4 and TRBJ1-2; 10 positions match TRBD1. The ends lost 3 bases at V and 4 bases at J; junction bases unmatched: 3. The germline V gene encodes CDR1 SGHNT and CDR2 YYREEE (reference sequence). The CDR3 is made up of 14 amino acids. The CDR3 nucleotides read TGTGCCAGCAGCTCCGGACAGGGGGGCTATGGCTACACCTTC. It translates to CASSSGQGGYGYTF.

This chain connects TRBV5-1 to TRBJ1-6, with TRBD1 as a possible D gene (6 bases). Germline lookup yields CDR1 SGHRS and CDR2 YFSETQ. This CDR3 spans 15 amino acids. V dropped 0 bases and J dropped 6 bases, with 10 bases sitting between them. The CDR3 sequence is CASSLVGQVNSPLHF. CDR3 in DNA: TGCGCCAGCAGCTTGGTGGGACAAGTTAATTCACCCCTCCACTTT.

The chain carries TRBV2 and TRBJ2-3, with D tentatively TRBD2 (6 bases). This CDR3 contains 14 residues. V was shortened by 4 bases and J by 1 base, with 9 bases between the two germline ends. The germline V gene has CDR1 SNHLY and CDR2 FYNNEI. The DNA of the CDR3 is TGTGCCAGCAGTGCCCGGAGGGGCACAGATACGCAGTATTTT. It encodes CASSARRGTDTQYF.

This chain joins TRBV27 and TRBJ2-7, with 9 positions matching TRBD2. Unmatched junction bases numbered 9, after V lost 5 bases and J lost 1 base. The germline V gene has CDR1 MNHEY and CDR2 SMNVEV (reference sequence). The CDR3 covers 16 residues. The DNA of the CDR3 is TGTGCCAGCAGTCCCACCCTAGCGGGATATTCCTACGAGCAGTACGTC. Translating gives CASSPTLAGYSYEQYV.

The chain has TRBV29-1 and TRBJ1-1; 9 nucleotides agree with TRBD1. Germline lookup yields CDR1 SQVTM and CDR2 ANQGSEA. The CDR3 loop spans 13 amino acids. Trimming removed 7 bases from V and 1 base from J; junction bases left unmatched: 4. CDR3 sequence: CSAPGQGNTEAFF. CDR3 bases: TGCAGCGCCCCGGGACAGGGGAACACTGAAGCTTTCTTT. The full variable domain, its missing parts supplied by reference TRBV29-1 and TRBJ1-1, is SAVISQKPSRDICQRGTSLTIQCQVDSQVTMMFWYRQQPGQSLTLIATANQGSEATYESGFVIDKFPISRPNLTFSTLTVSNMSPEDSSIYLCSAPGQGNTEAFFGQGTRLTVV.

This clone showed up just a few times. This chain uses TRBV21-1 with TRBJ1-5. TRBV21-1 constitutes a pseudogene. This CDR3 is built from 18 residues. CDR3 loop: CASSTSRRRRRSNQPQHF. CDR3 DNA sequence: TGTGCCAGCAGCACAAGTCGGCGCCGGAGGAGAAGCAATCAGCCCCAGCATTTT.

In its sample, this clone was seen a few times. The rearrangement links TRBV6-5 to TRBJ2-7, with 7 bases fitting TRBD2. The V gene end was trimmed by 5 bases and the J gene end by 2 bases; junction bases not matched to a gene: 3. Germline V gene data show CDR1 as MNHEY and CDR2 as SVGAGI. This CDR3 contains 13 residues. The CDR3 protein is CASSPGLTYEQYF. CDR3 nucleotides: TGTGCCAGCAGTCCGGGACTAACCTACGAGCAGTACTTC.

The J gene is TRBJ2-7, the V gene TRBV1; the table calls TRBD2, which could not be checked here. TRBV1 is a documented pseudogene. The CDR3 length is 16 residues. The CDR3 DNA reads as TGCACCAGCAGCCCTCCGCGACTAGCGGGGATCTACGAGCAGTACGTC. Translating gives CTSSPPRLAGIYEQYV.

V usage is TRBV3-1 (or the pseudogene TRBV3-2) and J usage is TRBJ1-4; D perhaps matches TRBD1 (6 bases). The CDR3 spans 15 residues. Germline CDR1 and CDR2: LGHDT and YNNKEL (reference sequence). V lost 5 bases to trimming and J lost 0 bases, with 10 bases between them. CDR3 residues: CASSTPGATNEKLFF. Written as DNA, the CDR3 is TGTGCCAGCAGCACCCCAGGGGCAACTAATGAAAAACTGTTTTTT.

The chain joins TRBV19 to TRBJ1-1, with 9 nucleotides matching TRBD1. The CDR3 covers 15 residues. Germline V lookup: CDR1 LNHDA, CDR2 SQIVND (reference sequence). Losses at the gene ends were 5 bases for V and 4 bases for J; bases not matched to a gene: 8. CDR3 protein: CASSAHRGRGTEAFF. The CDR3 nucleotides read TGTGCCAGTAGTGCCCACAGGGGGCGCGGCACTGAAGCTTTCTTT.

The chain joins TRBV9 to TRBJ1-1; D ambiguous. Germline-derived CDR1 and CDR2 are SGDLS and YYNGEE. The V end lost 0 bases, the J end lost 1 base, and 7 bases lay between the germline ends. The CDR3 spans 14 residues. DNA for the CDR3: TGTGCCAGCAGCGTAGGGCCCCCGAACACTGAAGCTTTCTTT. It translates to CASSVGPPNTEAFF.

The chain is built from TRBV5-4 and TRBJ2-7, with D possibly TRBD1 on 5 matching bases. From germline, CDR1 is SGHNT and CDR2 YYREEE (reference sequence). Trimming cost V 2 bases and J 5 bases, with 5 bases left between them. The CDR3 is 11 amino acids. The CDR3: CASSLGDEQYF. The CDR3, as DNA: TGTGCCAGCAGCTTAGGGGACGAGCAGTACTTC.

The sample holds a few counts of this clone. The chain uses TRBV7-8 and TRBJ2-2, with a tentative D call TRBD2 (5 bases). The V gene's germline CDR1 is SGHVS and CDR2 FQNEAQ. The V end lost 5 bases, the J end lost 11 bases, and 12 bases lay between the germline ends. This CDR3 contains 12 residues. The CDR3 protein is CASSPIRGELFF. DNA for the CDR3: TGTGCCAGCAGCCCAATCCGGGGAGAGCTGTTTTTT.

The CDR3 sequence is CASSTDRGSTDTQYF. The DNA for the CDR3 is TGTGCCAGCAGCACTGACAGGGGAAGCACAGATACGCAGTATTTT. The chain has TRBV7-9 and TRBJ2-3; 8 bases are shared with TRBD1. The CDR3 totals 15 residues. The germline gives CDR1 SEHNR, CDR2 FQNEAQ (reference sequence). V was clipped by 5 bases and J by 0 bases; unmatched bases: 4.

The J gene is TRBJ1-1, the V gene TRBV2, with TRBD1 matching over 8 bases. Germline V gives CDR1 SNHLY, CDR2 FYNNEI. CDR3 length: 15 residues. After removal of 5 bases from V and 6 bases from J, the junction contained 11 bases not matched to a gene. The CDR3 nucleotides read TGTGCCAGCAGTAACCAGGGGGCCTTATCCCCTGAAGCTTTCTTT. It translates to CASSNQGALSPEAFF.

J is TRBJ2-1 and V is TRBV19; TRBD1 matches at 7 bases. Looked up from germline, CDR1 is LNHDA and CDR2 is SQIVND (reference sequence). The CDR3 is 15 residues long. Trimming removed 4 bases from V and 2 bases from J; junction bases left unmatched: 5. CDR3 sequence reads: CASSNAGGPYNEQFF. CDR3 DNA: TGTGCCAGTAGTAATGCAGGGGGTCCCTACAATGAGCAGTTCTTC.

This chain links TRBV19 with TRBJ1-2; TRBD1 is a possible D gene (5 bases). There are 18 residues in the CDR3. In germline, CDR1 is LNHDA, CDR2 SQIVND (reference sequence). The V end lost 1 base, the J end lost 4 bases, and 22 bases lay between the germline ends. The CDR3 coding sequence is TGTGCCAGTAGTATAGTCGGTTCGTGGGGGGTCGGCAGCTATGGCTACACCTTC. This encodes CASSIVGSWGVGSYGYTF. The full variable domain, with the rest looked up from reference TRBV19 and TRBJ1-2, is DGGITQSPKYLFRKEGQNVTLSCEQNLNHDAMYWYRQDPGQGLRLIYYSQIVNDFQKGDIAEGYSVSREKKESFPLTVTSAQKNPTAFYLCASSIVGSWGVGSYGYTFGSGTRLTVV.

This clone has more than one count but fewer than ten. The sample has other DNA sequences that encode this CDR3 too. CDR3: CASSSGQGANTGELFF. CDR3 bases: TGTGCCAGCAGCTCGGGACAGGGGGCCAACACCGGGGAGCTGTTTTTT. This chain joins TRBV5-4 and TRBJ2-2; 12 bases fit TRBD1. V trimming: 3 bases; J trimming: 2 bases; junction bases outside the gene matches: 2. CDR1 SGHNT and CDR2 YYREEE come from the germline V gene (reference sequence). The CDR3 covers 16 residues.

The rearrangement uses TRBV5-5 and TRBJ1-4; tentative D call: TRBD1 (5 bases). Germline CDR1 SGHKS, CDR2 YYEKEE (reference sequence). V lost 2 bases to trimming and J lost 8 bases, with 13 bases between them. The CDR3 runs 14 residues. The CDR3 DNA is TGTGCCAGCAGCTTTGACAGCTCGCGCGAAAAACTGTTTTTT. Protein product: CASSFDSSREKLFF.

This rearrangement joins TRBV5-1 to TRBJ2-1; a weak D match, TRBD2 (5 bases). CDR1 is SGHRS, CDR2 YFSETQ, per germline. V shed 2 bases and J shed 0 bases, with 18 bases lying between them. The CDR3 is made up of 18 amino acids. As DNA, the CDR3 is TGCGCCAGCAGCTTCTACCTTGGGTTAGCGAGCTCCTACAATGAGCAGTTCTTC. Protein: CASSFYLGLASSYNEQFF.

CDR3 amino acids: CASSLGGTGYSGNTIYF. CDR3 bases: TGTGCCAGCAGCTTGGGTGGGACAGGGTACTCCGGAAACACCATATATTTT. The V gene is TRBV5-4, the J gene TRBJ1-3; TRBD1 matches at 9 bases. The V gene's germline CDR1 is SGHNT and CDR2 YYREEE (reference sequence). V lost 0 bases and J lost 4; bases outside the gene matches: 8. This CDR3 has 17 amino acids.

This clone was seen just once. This rearrangement joins TRBV6-5 to TRBJ2-2; TRBD2 matches at 9 bases. V lost 5 bases and J lost 5; bases outside the gene matches: 6. Germline-derived CDR1 and CDR2 are MNHEY and SVGAGI. The CDR3 contains 15 residues. The CDR3 region has the DNA TGTGCCAGCAGTCGACTAGCGGAAAGAACCGGGGAGCTGTTTTTT. Translating gives CASSRLAERTGELFF.

The CDR3 loop reads CATSRKGGTGELFF. In DNA, the CDR3 is TGTGCCACCAGCAGAAAAGGGGGCACCGGGGAGCTGTTTTTT. This chain uses TRBV15 with TRBJ2-2; the D gene is possibly TRBD1 (6 bases). The V gene's germline CDR1 is LNHNV and CDR2 YYDKDF (reference sequence). V lost 2 bases and J lost 4, with 8 bases in between. The CDR3 is 14 amino acids.

The genes are TRBV30 and TRBJ2-1; 9 positions agree with TRBD2. This CDR3 is built from 14 residues. V was pared by 0 bases and J by 4 bases, with 1 base of the junction left unmatched. CDR1 is GTSNPN, CDR2 SVGIG, per germline (reference sequence). The CDR3 here is CAWSVRGGYNEQFF. CDR3 nucleotide sequence: TGTGCCTGGAGTGTGCGGGGGGGTTACAATGAGCAGTTCTTC.

V gene TRBV4-2 combines with J gene TRBJ1-4, with unresolved D. Trimming pared 4 bases from V and 0 bases from J, leaving 9 bases between. Germline V lookup: CDR1 LGHNA, CDR2 YNFKEQ. CDR3 size: 15 residues. The CDR3 region is CASSPRSATNEKLFF. In nucleotides, the CDR3 is TGTGCCAGCAGCCCCAGGTCCGCAACTAATGAAAAACTGTTTTTT.